This TCR beta chain was retrieved from a study of T cell repertoires in cytomegalovirus infection. At the level of the study: Epitope selection comprised recently identified HLA-C-restricted CMV epitopes and well-studied HLA-B-restricted CMV epitopes.

Findings of the study overall: Carriers of CMV plus the relevant HLA were identified by cumulative public TCR beta family frequency. Predominance within the ex vivo response was attributable to HLA-C-restricted CMV-specific TCR beta clonotypes.

The germline V gene encodes CDR1 DFQATT and CDR2 SNEGSKA (reference sequence). This CDR3 has 8 residues. V dropped 5 bases and J dropped 7 bases, with 2 bases sitting between them. One entry per CDR3 protein, called by TCRdb with MiXCR from the reads. The sample has fewer than 1,000,000 distinct CDR3 sequences; roughly 31% are singletons. The table lists this clonotype with a few counts. Its antigen is as yet unknown. Sequencing was performed on cultured CD8+ T cells from PBMCs, taken from culture after CMV antigen stimulation. The TCR comes from a human donor in good health (CMV status not recorded). Some clones in this sample may be carry-over from other donors' samples. The V and J genes are TRBV20-1 and TRBJ1-2, with unresolved D. The CDR3 sequence is CSAPGYTF. CDR3 coding DNA: TGCAGTGCTCCTGGCTACACCTTC.